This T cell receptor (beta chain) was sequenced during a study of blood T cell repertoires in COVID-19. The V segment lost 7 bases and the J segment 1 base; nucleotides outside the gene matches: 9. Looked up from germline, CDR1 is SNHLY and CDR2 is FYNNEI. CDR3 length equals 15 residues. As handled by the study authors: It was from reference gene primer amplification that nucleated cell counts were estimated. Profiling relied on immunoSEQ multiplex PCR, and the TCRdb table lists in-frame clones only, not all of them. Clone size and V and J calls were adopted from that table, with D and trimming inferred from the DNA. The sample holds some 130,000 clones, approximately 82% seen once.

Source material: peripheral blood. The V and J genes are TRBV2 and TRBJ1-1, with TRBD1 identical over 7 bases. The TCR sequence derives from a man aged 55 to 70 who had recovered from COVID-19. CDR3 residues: CASNSLQGTNTEAFF. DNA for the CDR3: TGTGCCAGCAATAGTTTACAGGGGACGAACACTGAAGCTTTCTTT.